This T cell receptor (beta chain) was documented in a study of Ad26.COV2.S vaccination and SARS-CoV-2 variants. Profiling relied on immunoSEQ multiplex PCR, and the TCRdb table lists in-frame clones only, not all of them. This table has approximately 360,000 clones, roughly 80% appearing once. In germline, CDR1 is SNHLY, CDR2 FYNNEI. Trimming pared 5 bases from V and 0 bases from J, leaving 14 bases between. The CDR3 sequence is 16 residues long. Specified treatment: approximately 18 received Ad26.COV2.S at low or high dose, single or two shots; a few received placebo; per-sample allocation not given. Sampling happened 63 days after the first vaccine or placebo injection.

The sequence derives from a person between 18 and 59 years old who received the Ad26.COV2.S COVID-19 vaccine or a placebo. The starting material was peripheral blood, obtained in a trial of Ad26.COV2.S vaccine versus placebo. The J gene is TRBJ2-1, the V gene TRBV2; D is unclear. In DNA, the CDR3 is TGTGCCAGCAGTTTTCTGGGTCCGAGCTCCTACAATGAGCAGTTCTTC. Protein sequence: CASSFLGPSSYNEQFF.